Sequencing of this T cell receptor beta chain was carried out in a study of CD8+ T cells in alopecia areata. RNA extraction and reverse transcription yielded cDNA as sequencing template. The method was immunoSEQ multiplex PCR; TCRdb's version includes in-frame clones alone and lacks a portion of them. The sample consists of about 220,000 clones, less than 75% of them appearing once. Documented treatment: oral pan-JAK inhibitor, 5-10 mg twice daily. Sequences were derived from CD4+ T cells sorted from blood, sampled at week 4, from a patient treated with tofacitinib. This clonotype was obtained from a human donor with alopecia areata.

For the CDR3, the DNA is TGTGCCTGGAGTGTACGGCAGGGAGAGACCCAGTACTTC. This gives the protein CAWSVRQGETQYF. V and J are TRBV30 and TRBJ2-5; D might be TRBD1 (5 bases). The length of the CDR3 is 13 residues. Between the trimmed V and J ends, which lost 0 bases and 4 bases, there was a span of 9 bases. Germline CDR1 reads GTSNPN; CDR2 reads SVGIG (reference sequence).